The present T cell receptor beta chain was sequenced within a study of T cell repertoires in cytomegalovirus infection (dated by TCRdb to between 2018 and 2021). With regard to the full study: Alongside well-studied HLA-B-restricted epitopes, the peptide stimulations were aimed at recently identified HLA-C-restricted CMV epitopes, whose presentation resists viral immunomodulation. Donor HLA type was relevant to the analysis, as public TCR beta signatures indicated carriage of CMV infection together with the matching HLA type. Findings and caveats that apply to the study as a whole: The ex vivo response was dominated by HLA-C-restricted CMV-specific TCR beta clonotypes, and the single most frequent clonotype in two of eight donors was supplied by these HLA-C-restricted clonotypes. In both this cohort and an independent cohort of 300 to 450 donors, the cumulative frequency of public TCR beta family members distinguished carriers of CMV infection plus the relevant HLA type.

The trim is 6 bases for V and 3 bases for J, with a gap of 17 bases between the germline ends. From the cysteine up to the phenylalanine, the CDR3 has a length of 16 residues. The retained sequence is limited to the CDR3, 48 bases, with the frame set at the first base. From the germline V gene, CDR1 is MNHEY and CDR2 is SVGAGI. Per the publication, the treatment or condition label means: in vitro stimulation with specific CMV peptide epitopes to enrich CMV-specific T cells. For this clonotype: There is no known antigen for this receptor. No base-level quality is on record; no much larger clone is a single base apart.

Data came from an Illumina HiSeq 1500. In-frame beta chains were kept once TCRdb had trimmed the public reads at Q25 with fastp and called clones with MiXCR. Rows are combined by CDR3 protein, so each entry shows the most common genes and DNA. In all, the sample holds 700,000 to 850,000 distinct CDR3 sequences, and approximately 32% of those were seen once. Of the sample, around 12% falls within the top ten clones. Sequences were derived from cultured CD8+ T cells from PBMCs, sampled from culture after CMV antigen stimulation. This clonotype was obtained from a human donor in good health (CMV status not recorded). Some clones in this sample may be carry-over from other donors' samples. Recombination joined TRBV6-5 with TRBJ2-2, with the D gene uncertain. The sequence in DNA is TGTGCCAGCAGCCTCCCCGGTCTAGTGGACACCGGGGAGCTGTTTTTT. It is translated as CASSLPGLVDTGELFF.